The 20 T cell receptor beta chains in this list originate from one sample, sequenced in a study of CD8 T cells in ankylosing spondylitis listed by TCRdb under 2017. Library creation used 5' RACE. The sequencer listed for this sample is Illumina HiSeq 2500. TCRdb ran its own pipeline on the public reads, namely fastp trimming at Q25 and MiXCR clone calling, and kept in-frame beta chains. Under each unique CDR3 protein, matching rows form one entry showing the most common genes and DNA. The sample contains roughly 230,000 distinct CDR3 sequences, about 20% of them found a single time. The ten largest clones add up to approximately 32% of the sample. The specimen was blood, either unsorted or a sorted T cell fraction (not recorded which). The receptors here all came from a male donor with ankylosing spondylitis or in good health (not recorded which).

CDR3 in amino acids: CASSLPGQPQHF. In DNA, the CDR3 is TGTGCCAGCAGTTTACCGGGGCAGCCCCAGCATTTT. V and J are TRBV27 and TRBJ1-5; D gene uncertain. Germline CDR1 and CDR2: MNHEY and SMNVEV (reference sequence). Between the trimmed V and J ends, which lost 2 bases and 7 bases, there was a span of 6 bases. The CDR3 consists of 12 residues.

The rearrangement uses TRBV19 and TRBJ2-1, with a tentative D call TRBD2 (5 bases). Germline V lookup: CDR1 LNHDA, CDR2 SQIVND (reference sequence). V dropped 4 bases and J dropped 8 bases, with 15 bases sitting between them. This CDR3 is built from 14 residues. Here the CDR3 DNA reads TGTGCCAGTAGTAAGCTAGCAGAACCTGATGAGCAGTTCTTC. As protein: CASSKLAEPDEQFF.

This clonotype appeared a few times. V and J are TRBV7-9 and TRBJ2-3; weak D call: TRBD1 (6 bases). Per germline, CDR1 SEHNR and CDR2 FQNEAQ (reference sequence). The CDR3 is 12 residues long. The germline V and J ends were trimmed by 6 bases and 5 bases, with 9 bases remaining between them. CDR3: CASSNRVDTQYF. CDR3 DNA: TGTGCCAGCAGTAACAGGGTAGATACGCAGTATTTT.

This clonotype has just a few counts. The rearrangement joins TRBV7-9 to TRBJ2-3; TRBD2 agrees at 11 bases. V shed 5 bases, J shed 1 base, and the junction held 5 bases outside the gene matches. There are 16 residues in the CDR3. The germline gives CDR1 SEHNR, CDR2 FQNEAQ (reference sequence). The CDR3 coding sequence is TGTGCCAGCAGCACACTAGCGGGAGAAGGCACAGATACGCAGTATTTT. Its protein product is CASSTLAGEGTDTQYF.

This rearrangement joins TRBV29-1 to TRBJ2-3; D remains ambiguous. Looked up from germline, CDR1 is SQVTM and CDR2 is ANQGSEA. This CDR3 is built from 13 residues. V lost 2 bases and J 0 bases, leaving 6 bases between the germline ends. The CDR3 sequence is CSVELSSTDTQYF. The CDR3 nucleotides read TGCAGCGTTGAACTCAGTAGCACAGATACGCAGTATTTT.

This clonotype was counted many times. The chain combines TRBV4-1 with TRBJ2-1; 8 bases line up with TRBD2. The CDR3 is 16 residues long. V shed 3 bases, J shed 1 base, and the junction held 5 bases outside the gene matches. Germline V gene lookup returns CDR1 MGHRA and CDR2 YSYEKL. This chain's CDR3 is CASSQPGLESYNEQFF. The CDR3 DNA is TGCGCCAGCAGCCAGCCGGGACTAGAGTCCTACAATGAGCAGTTCTTC.

This clonotype occurred a few times. CDR3: CSVEPASGSDTQYF. The CDR3 region has the DNA TGCAGCGTTGAACCCGCTAGCGGTTCAGATACGCAGTATTTT. This chain uses TRBV29-1 with TRBJ2-3, with 7 bases lining up with TRBD2. The CDR3 sequence is 14 residues long. Trimming cost V 2 bases and J 4 bases; bases outside gene matches: 6. Germline CDR1 and CDR2: SQVTM and ANQGSEA.

This clonotype was observed many times. The chain couples TRBV4-1 to TRBJ2-7; tentative D call: TRBD1 (6 bases). V lost 5 bases and J 0 bases, leaving 8 bases between the germline ends. Per germline, CDR1 MGHRA and CDR2 YSYEKL. The length of the CDR3 is 13 residues. The CDR3 nucleotides are TGCGCCAGCAGCTGGGACACCTCCTACGAGCAGTACTTC. Residues: CASSWDTSYEQYF.

This clonotype was observed many times. The gene calls are TRBV24-1 and TRBJ1-3; no clear D. V gave up 2 bases and J gave up 0 bases, with 13 bases separating them. The CDR3 length is 17 residues. The germline gives CDR1 KGHDR, CDR2 SFDVKD. Here the CDR3 reads CATSDCYRHISGNTIYF. DNA for the CDR3: TGTGCCACCAGTGATTGTTACAGACACATCTCTGGAAACACCATATATTTT.

This clonotype was seen more than once but under ten times. This rearrangement joins TRBV12-3 or TRBV12-4 to TRBJ1-2; tentatively, D is TRBD1 (5 bases). Trimming removed 5 bases from V and 5 bases from J, with 9 bases in between. The CDR3 has 12 residues. CDR3 coding DNA: TGTGCCAGCAGTACAGGAGCATATGGCTACACCTTC. Translating it yields CASSTGAYGYTF.

The V call is TRBV6-6, the J call TRBJ2-4; no clear D gene. CDR3 length equals 12 residues. Trimming left V 6 bases short and J 8 bases short, with 11 bases between. Germline CDR1 is MNHNY and CDR2 is SVGAGI (reference sequence). CDR3 coding DNA: TGTGCCAGCAGCCCTGGGTCGGACATTCAGTACTTC. Translation gives CASSPGSDIQYF.

The gene calls are TRBV4-1 and TRBJ2-1; D ambiguous. CDR1 is MGHRA, CDR2 YSYEKL, per germline. Trimming stripped 1 base from V and 8 bases from J, with 9 bases between. The CDR3 runs 13 residues. DNA of the CDR3: TGCGCCAGCAGCCAAGGAGCGTTGGATGAGCAGTTCTTC. It is translated as CASSQGALDEQFF.

This clonotype came up a few times. The chain uses TRBV20-1 and TRBJ1-1; weak D call: TRBD1 (6 bases). V dropped 2 bases and J dropped 4 bases, with 17 bases sitting between them. In germline, CDR1 is DFQATT, CDR2 SNEGSKA (reference sequence). CDR3 length: 15 residues. CDR3 region: CSARHPWGGGTEAFF. CDR3 sequence (DNA): TGCAGTGCTAGACACCCTTGGGGGGGCGGCACTGAAGCTTTCTTT.

There are many counts of this clonotype. The chain has TRBV5-1 and TRBJ2-1; 9 bases are a match to TRBD2. CDR1 and CDR2 from the germline V gene are SGHRS and YFSETQ. J lost 8 bases, V lost 3 bases, and 12 bases had no gene match. There are 16 residues in the CDR3. For the CDR3, the DNA is TGCGCCAGCAGCTGGCTGGGAGCGGGAGGTGTGGATGAGCAGTTCTTC. Amino acids: CASSWLGAGGVDEQFF. Complete variable domain (other parts from reference TRBV5-1 and TRBJ2-1): KAGVTQTPRYLIKTRGQQVTLSCSPISGHRSVSWYQQTPGQGLQFLFEYFSETQRNKGNFPGRFSGRQFSNSRSEMNVSTLELGDSALYLCASSWLGAGGVDEQFFGPGTRLTVL.

This clonotype was found a few times. The chain employs TRBV5-1 and TRBJ2-3, with 7 bases identical to TRBD1. V dropped 6 bases and J dropped 0; count of bases not matched to a gene: 4. The CDR3 totals 14 residues. Germline CDR1 and CDR2: SGHRS and YFSETQ. CDR3 residues: CASTPGGSTDTQYF. Here the CDR3 DNA reads TGCGCCAGCACCCCAGGGGGAAGCACAGATACGCAGTATTTT.

This rearrangement joins TRBV7-9 to TRBJ2-7; D gene unclear. The CDR3 length is 11 residues. Per germline, CDR1 SEHNR and CDR2 FQNEAQ (reference sequence). Trimming cost V 3 bases and J 3 bases, with 3 bases left between them. The CDR3 region has the DNA TGTGCCAGCAGCTTCAACTACGAGCAGTACTTC. Protein: CASSFNYEQYF.

CDR3 amino acids: CSARDRDRTNIQYF. The DNA for the CDR3 is TGCAGTGCTAGAGATAGGGACAGGACAAACATTCAGTACTTC. V gene TRBV20-1 combines with J gene TRBJ2-4, with 8 bases identical to TRBD1. The CDR3 is 14 amino acids. CDR1 DFQATT and CDR2 SNEGSKA come from the germline V gene (reference sequence). Trimming removed 0 bases from V and 6 bases from J; junction bases left unmatched: 4.

The chain links TRBV7-9 to TRBJ2-7; D might be TRBD2 (6 bases). This CDR3 is built from 16 residues. The V end lost 0 bases, the J end lost 3 bases, and 15 bases lay between the germline ends. Germline lookup yields CDR1 SEHNR and CDR2 FQNEAQ (reference sequence). The CDR3 DNA sequence: TGTGCCAGCAGCTTAGCGGAGGGCCAGGCAAACTACGAGCAGTACTTC. Its translation: CASSLAEGQANYEQYF.

V gene TRBV11-2 combines with J gene TRBJ2-1, with 8 bases lining up with TRBD2. The CDR3 contains 14 residues. V shed 8 bases and J 4 bases; nucleotides not matched to a gene: 7. CDR1 is SGHAT, CDR2 FQNNGV, per germline. The CDR3 sequence: CASLSGSKYNEQFF. DNA of the CDR3: TGTGCCAGCCTCAGCGGGAGTAAGTACAATGAGCAGTTCTTC.

This clonotype came up a few times. The chain employs TRBV3-1 and TRBJ2-5; D call uncertain. V was trimmed by 0 bases and J by 1 base, leaving 12 bases between them. The CDR3 sequence is 16 residues long. Germline V gives CDR1 LGHDT, CDR2 YNNKEL (reference sequence). CDR3 in DNA: TGTGCCAGCAGCCAAGATTGGGTGGCTGTCCAAGAGACCCAGTACTTC. Translated: CASSQDWVAVQETQYF.